This entry lists 19 T cell receptor beta chains sequenced from one sample in a study of PD-1 blockade in classical Hodgkin lymphoma. Time point of the sample: cycle 4 day 1 (C4D1), after less than seven weeks of nivolumab. Brentuximab vedotin exposure varied among the patients, all of whom had relapsed after autologous stem cell transplantation. Magnetic negative selection served to purify CD4+ T cells out of PBMCs that had been thawed. Some clones are missing from TCRdb's copy, which holds only in-frame ones; the method was immunoSEQ multiplex PCR. The data contain around 12,000 clones, 88% of them singletons. This material consisted of CD4+ T cells from blood, taken before the fourth cycle of nivolumab. The receptors here all came from a human donor with classical Hodgkin lymphoma.

V is TRBV18 and J is TRBJ2-1, with D possibly TRBD1 on 6 matching bases. This CDR3 has 14 amino acids. Between the trimmed V and J ends, which lost 3 bases and 4 bases, there was a span of 10 bases. Germline-derived CDR1 and CDR2 are KGHSH and LQKENI. DNA of the CDR3: TGTGCCAGCTCACCGCCGGGACATTACAATGAGCAGTTCTTC. Translation gives CASSPPGHYNEQFF.

The chain recombines TRBV2 with TRBJ2-1; 10 nucleotides align to TRBD2. The CDR3 has 15 amino acids. Germline V gives CDR1 SNHLY, CDR2 FYNNEI. Losses at the gene ends were 3 bases for V and 4 bases for J; bases not matched to a gene: 3. CDR3 in DNA: TGTGCCAGCAGTGATCTAGCGGGAGCTTACAATGAGCAGTTCTTC. This translates into CASSDLAGAYNEQFF.

This chain joins TRBV4-3 and TRBJ2-7, with D perhaps being TRBD1 or TRBD2 (5 bases each). The CDR3 is made up of 16 amino acids. CDR1 LGHNA and CDR2 YSLEER come from the germline V gene. Deletions cut 3 bases from V and 3 bases from J, with 18 bases between. CDR3 amino acids: CASSQANGQGVYEQYF. In DNA form, the CDR3 reads TGCGCCAGCAGCCAGGCCAATGGGCAGGGAGTCTACGAGCAGTACTTC.

The J gene is TRBJ2-5, the V gene TRBV4-2; no clear D. The germline V gene encodes CDR1 LGHNA and CDR2 YNFKEQ. Trimming cost V 5 bases and J 4 bases, with 17 bases left between them. CDR3 length: 15 amino acids. The CDR3 sequence: CASSSHRVLGETQYF. In nucleotides, the CDR3 is TGTGCCAGCAGCTCCCACCGGGTTTTGGGAGAGACCCAGTACTTC.

This chain joins TRBV10-1 and TRBJ1-4; 10 positions match TRBD1. The CDR3 extends over 18 amino acids. Germline V gene lookup returns CDR1 WNHNN and CDR2 SYGVQD (reference sequence). The V segment lost 0 bases and the J segment 8 bases; nucleotides outside the gene matches: 12. This chain's CDR3 is CASSESNRTGGEREKLFF. The CDR3 DNA is TGCGCCAGCAGTGAGTCGAATAGGACAGGGGGAGAGAGAGAAAAACTGTTTTTT.

The CDR3 loop is CASSTGGADYNSPLHF. Here the CDR3 DNA reads TGTGCCAGTAGTACAGGGGGCGCCGACTATAATTCACCCCTCCACTTT. The chain recombines TRBV9 with TRBJ1-6; 9 bases map to TRBD1. Germline assignment: CDR1 SGDLS and CDR2 YYNGEE. This CDR3 region has 16 residues. Unmatched junction bases numbered 9, after V lost 8 bases and J lost 3 bases.

For the CDR3, the DNA is TGCGCCAGCAGCTTGGATGCAGCGGGAGGGTACCACGAGCAGTACTTC. This translates into CASSLDAAGGYHEQYF. This chain connects TRBV5-1 to TRBJ2-7, with 10 bases that match TRBD2. Germline V gene lookup returns CDR1 SGHRS and CDR2 YFSETQ. V lost 0 bases, J lost 5 bases, and 8 bases stayed unmatched. The length of the CDR3 is 16 residues. The variable domain in full, with the rest retrieved from reference TRBV5-1 and TRBJ2-7, is KAGVTQTPRYLIKTRGQQVTLSCSPISGHRSVSWYQQTPGQGLQFLFEYFSETQRNKGNFPGRFSGRQFSNSRSEMNVSTLELGDSALYLCASSLDAAGGYHEQYFGPGTRLTVT.

The chain uses TRBV2 and TRBJ2-5, with 8 positions matching TRBD1. V shed 7 bases, J shed 4 bases, and the junction held 11 bases outside the gene matches. Per germline, CDR1 SNHLY and CDR2 FYNNEI. The CDR3 has 15 amino acids. The CDR3: CASIQGQGEGETQYF. The CDR3 region has the DNA TGTGCCAGCATCCAAGGACAGGGCGAAGGAGAGACCCAGTACTTC.

This CDR3 is CASSQQFNTEAFF. The DNA of the CDR3 is TGTGCCAGCAGCCAACAATTTAACACTGAAGCTTTCTTT. This chain connects TRBV14 to TRBJ1-1, with D unresolved. V lost 2 bases and J lost 2, with 6 bases in between. This CDR3 has 13 residues. CDR1 is SGHDN, CDR2 FVKESK, per germline.

The chain employs TRBV19 and TRBJ2-1, with D perhaps given as TRBD1 or TRBD2 (5 bases each). V shed 7 bases and J shed 6 bases, with 10 bases lying between them. From germline, CDR1 is LNHDA and CDR2 SQIVND (reference sequence). This CDR3 is built from 12 residues. The CDR3 is CASNGGSNEQFF. CDR3 bases: TGTGCCAGTAATGGGGGATCCAATGAGCAGTTCTTC.

J is TRBJ1-3 and V is TRBV11-2; D gene uncertain. Per germline, CDR1 SGHAT and CDR2 FQNNGV. CDR3 length: 16 amino acids. Trimming removed 5 bases at V and 1 base at J, with 15 bases between. CDR3 protein: CASSLRGITSGNTIYF. The CDR3 DNA sequence: TGTGCCAGCAGCCTTCGAGGGATTACTTCTGGAAACACCATATATTTT.

This chain uses TRBV7-1 with TRBJ1-6; 8 nucleotides agree with TRBD1. TRBV7-1 is recorded as an ORF, its role being uncertain. This CDR3 has 15 residues. V gave up 5 bases and J gave up 13 bases; unmatched junction bases: 13. CDR3 sequence (DNA): TGTGCCAGCAGCGCCCGACAGGGGCCACGCATCCCCCTCCACTTT. Translation: CASSARQGPRIPLHF.

The rearrangement links TRBV5-1 to TRBJ2-2; 7 nucleotides line up with TRBD2. J was trimmed by 5 bases and V by 4 bases; bases with no gene match: 8. The CDR3 runs 15 residues. Germline V CDR1 and CDR2: SGHRS, YFSETQ. The CDR3 nucleotides read TGCGCCAGCAGCCGGGCGGGGGAGTCAACCGGGGAGCTGTTTTTT. Its protein product is CASSRAGESTGELFF.

The V gene is TRBV6-1, the J gene TRBJ2-5, with D unresolved. With 6 bases removed from V and 4 bases from J, the gap between germline ends came to 15 bases. The germline CDR1 and CDR2 sequences are MNHNS and SASEGT. The CDR3 contains 14 residues. As DNA, the CDR3 is TGTGCCAGCAGCGCCACGGTGAGAGGAGAGACCCAGTACTTC. Protein: CASSATVRGETQYF.

The V and J genes are TRBV19 and TRBJ1-1; 7 bases map to TRBD1. The length of the CDR3 is 12 residues. V dropped 6 bases and J dropped 6; count of bases not matched to a gene: 4. Germline V CDR1 and CDR2: LNHDA, SQIVND (reference sequence). The CDR3 spells CASRLGQAEAFF. The CDR3 DNA follows: TGTGCCAGTAGGTTAGGACAGGCTGAAGCTTTCTTT.

This sequence joins TRBV2 and TRBJ2-7; no definite D call. Deletions cut 2 bases from V and 5 bases from J, with 7 bases between. From germline, CDR1 is SNHLY and CDR2 FYNNEI. There are 12 residues in the CDR3. In DNA, the CDR3 is TGTGCCAGCAGTGAATTTCCCCACGAGCAGTACTTC. This sequence encodes CASSEFPHEQYF.

The chain recombines TRBV19 with TRBJ2-7; 7 bases match TRBD1. The V and J ends lost 5 bases and 3 bases, in that order; junction bases with no gene match: 13. This CDR3 is built from 16 residues. The germline V gene encodes CDR1 LNHDA and CDR2 SQIVND (reference sequence). CDR3 in amino acids: CASSEPGRGRDYEQYF. CDR3 DNA sequence: TGTGCCAGTAGTGAACCAGGAAGGGGGCGCGACTACGAGCAGTACTTC.

CDR3: CASSYDFRAEAFF. The DNA for the CDR3 is TGTGCCAGCAGTTACGATTTCCGGGCAGAAGCTTTCTTT. This rearrangement joins TRBV6-5 to TRBJ1-1; D unclear. The V gene lost 2 bases and the J gene lost 8 bases, with 12 bases spanning the gap. The germline V gene encodes CDR1 MNHEY and CDR2 SVGAGI. The length of the CDR3 is 13 residues.

The CDR3: CAISEWDSGSNQPQHF. CDR3 coding DNA: TGTGCCATCAGTGAATGGGATTCGGGTAGCAATCAGCCCCAGCATTTT. The chain has TRBV10-3 and TRBJ1-5; D not certain. Germline CDR1 reads ENHRY; CDR2 reads SYGVKD. V was clipped by 3 bases and J by 0 bases, with 12 bases between them. The CDR3 runs 16 residues.